This T cell receptor (beta chain) came from a study of blood T cell repertoires in COVID-19. Across the whole study: The study drew acute and convalescent COVID-19 samples from the United States, Italy and Spain. Sources were T cells, B-cell-depleted T cells, or PBMCs; the material itself was cDNA or gDNA.

Trimming shortened V by 4 bases and J by 5 bases, and 17 bases separated the two germline ends. CDR1 is MDHEN and CDR2 is SYDVKM in the germline V gene. The CDR3 runs 15 residues. As processed by the authors: Estimated nucleated cell counts came from reference gene primer amplification. TCRdb's table, derived via immunoSEQ multiplex PCR, lists solely in-frame clones and lacks some. V and J calls and clone size come straight from that table; D and trimming were deduced from the DNA. The sample has roughly 180,000 clones; 80% to 90% are singletons. The specimen was peripheral blood. The TCR sequence derives from a man in his fifties or sixties with acute or convalescent COVID-19. This chain uses TRBV28 with TRBJ1-2; D remains ambiguous. The chain's CDR3 is CASSSPMGSPYGYTF. The CDR3, as DNA: TGTGCCAGCAGTTCGCCAATGGGCAGTCCTTATGGCTACACCTTC.